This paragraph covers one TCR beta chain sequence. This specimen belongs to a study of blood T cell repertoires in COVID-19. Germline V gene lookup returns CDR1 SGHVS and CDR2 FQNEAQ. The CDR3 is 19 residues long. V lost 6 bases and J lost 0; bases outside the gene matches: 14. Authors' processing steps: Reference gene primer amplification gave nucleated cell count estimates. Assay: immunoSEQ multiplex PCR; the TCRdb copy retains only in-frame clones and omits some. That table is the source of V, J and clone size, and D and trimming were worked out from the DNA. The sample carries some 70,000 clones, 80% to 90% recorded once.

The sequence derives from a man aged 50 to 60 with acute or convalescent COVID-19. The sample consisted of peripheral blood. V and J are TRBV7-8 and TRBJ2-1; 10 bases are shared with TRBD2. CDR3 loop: CASSRASSGSRSSYNEQFF. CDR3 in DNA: TGTGCCAGCAGTCGTGCGTCTAGCGGGAGTCGCAGCTCCTACAATGAGCAGTTCTTC.